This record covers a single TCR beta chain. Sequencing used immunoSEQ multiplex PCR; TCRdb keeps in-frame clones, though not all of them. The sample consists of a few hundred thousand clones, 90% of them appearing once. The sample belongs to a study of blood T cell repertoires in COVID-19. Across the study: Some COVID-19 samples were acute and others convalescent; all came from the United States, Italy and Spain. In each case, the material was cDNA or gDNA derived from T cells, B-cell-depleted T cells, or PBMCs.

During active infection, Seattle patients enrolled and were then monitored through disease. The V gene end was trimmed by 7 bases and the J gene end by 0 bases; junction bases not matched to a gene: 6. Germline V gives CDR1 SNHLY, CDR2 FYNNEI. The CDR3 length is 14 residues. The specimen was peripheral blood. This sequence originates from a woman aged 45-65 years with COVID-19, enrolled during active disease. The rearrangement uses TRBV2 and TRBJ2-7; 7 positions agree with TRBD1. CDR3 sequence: CASIPGGFSYEQYF. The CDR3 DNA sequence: TGTGCCAGCATCCCAGGGGGTTTCTCCTACGAGCAGTACTTC.